The following is a TCR beta chain sequence with its context. Its cognate antigen is unknown. The data are from a study of OX40 agonist ivuxolimab in advanced cancers. Across the study: Intravenous ivuxolimab at 0.01 to 10 mg/kg was given to patients every 2 weeks.

The CDR3 length is 16 residues. Germline assignment: CDR1 ENHRY and CDR2 SYGVKD. Trimming stripped 0 bases from V and 2 bases from J, with 11 bases between. The repertoire was sequenced with immunoSEQ multiplex PCR; TCRdb's copy has only in-frame clones and lacks some. The sample contains 100,000 to 150,000 clones, 93% of which appear only once. Study-wide results and limits: Clonal expansion by week 6 occurred in CD4+ and CD8+ blood T cells (at 0.1 to 3.0 mg/kg).

This specimen consisted of CD4+ or CD8+ T cells sorted from blood, obtained in a trial of the OX40 agonist ivuxolimab. The V call is TRBV10-3, the J call TRBJ2-4; D is uncertain. The TCR sequence derives from an adult with an advanced solid tumor such as melanoma, head and neck, liver or kidney cancer. The CDR3 loop is CAISESPSWTKNIQYF. The CDR3 DNA sequence: TGTGCCATCAGTGAGTCGCCTAGTTGGACCAAAAACATTCAGTACTTC.